What follows describes a single T cell receptor beta chain. What it binds is unknown. In germline, CDR1 is SEHNR, CDR2 FQNEAQ (reference sequence). Trimming removed 1 base from V and 8 bases from J, with 14 bases in between. CDR3 length: 14 residues. This record belongs to a study of graft-versus-host responses after intestinal transplantation. Study details: Recipients across the board were started on anti-thymocyte globulin induction, then kept on tacrolimus and steroids for two to three years. General study points: The presence of high graft-versus-host to host-versus-graft clonal ratios in allografts characterized patients with graft-donor T cell macrochimerism.

Repertoires were generated with immunoSEQ multiplex PCR, while TCRdb's copy carries only in-frame clones and drops some. Of approximately 78,000 clones detected, around 87% appear once; the ten largest clones hold approximately 8%. Sample: unstimulated CD8+ T cells sorted from spleen or lymph node cells, taken before transplant. This TCR was recovered from a human donor who was the organ donor for an intestinal transplant. The chain carries TRBV7-9 and TRBJ1-1, with D possibly TRBD1 on 6 matching bases. CDR3 sequence: CASSLVAQGIEAFF. The CDR3 nucleotides read TGTGCCAGCAGCTTAGTTGCACAGGGCATCGAAGCTTTCTTT.